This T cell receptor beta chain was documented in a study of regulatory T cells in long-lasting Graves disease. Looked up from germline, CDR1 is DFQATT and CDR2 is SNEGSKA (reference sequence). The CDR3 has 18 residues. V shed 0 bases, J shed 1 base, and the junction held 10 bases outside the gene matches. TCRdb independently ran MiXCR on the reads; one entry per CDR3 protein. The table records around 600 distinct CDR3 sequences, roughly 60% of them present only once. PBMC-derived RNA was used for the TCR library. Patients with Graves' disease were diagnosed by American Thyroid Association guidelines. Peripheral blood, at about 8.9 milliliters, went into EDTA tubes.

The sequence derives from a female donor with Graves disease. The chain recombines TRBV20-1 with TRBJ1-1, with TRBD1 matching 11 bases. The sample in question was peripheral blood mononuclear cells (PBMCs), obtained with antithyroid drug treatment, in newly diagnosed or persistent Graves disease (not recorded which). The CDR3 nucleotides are TGCAGTGCTAGAGATCCCTCCAAGGGGACAGGGGGGAACACTGAAGCTTTCTTT. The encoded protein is CSARDPSKGTGGNTEAFF.